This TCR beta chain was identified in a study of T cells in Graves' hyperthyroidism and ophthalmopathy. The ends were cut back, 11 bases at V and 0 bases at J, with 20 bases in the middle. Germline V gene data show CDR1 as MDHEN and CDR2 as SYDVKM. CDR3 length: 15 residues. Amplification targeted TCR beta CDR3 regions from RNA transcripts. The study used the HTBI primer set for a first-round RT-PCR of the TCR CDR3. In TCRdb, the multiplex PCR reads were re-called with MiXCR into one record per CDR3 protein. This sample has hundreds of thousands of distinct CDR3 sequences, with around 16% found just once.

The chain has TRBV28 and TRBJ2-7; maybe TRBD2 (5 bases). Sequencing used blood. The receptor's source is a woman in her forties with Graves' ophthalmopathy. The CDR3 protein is CACKPGGYASYEQYF. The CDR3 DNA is TGTGCCTGCAAACCAGGCGGGTACGCCTCCTACGAGCAGTACTTC.